This T cell receptor beta chain was observed in a study of regulatory T cells in long-lasting Graves disease. Study outcomes and limitations: Persistent disease preferred TRBV28, TRBJ1-2 and TRBJ2-5. Researchers reported studying only peripheral blood, not thyroid tissue.

This clonotype appeared many times. Antigen unknown. With 4 bases removed from V and 1 base from J, the gap between germline ends came to 9 bases. Per germline, CDR1 SGHKS and CDR2 YYEKEE (reference sequence). This CDR3 has 13 residues. Time point meaning: newly diagnosed GD, antithyroid drugs for less than 3 months. Following extraction of RNA from PBMCs, that RNA was used to make the TCR library. It was by American Thyroid Association guidelines that Graves' disease was diagnosed. Through Arm-PCR of CDR3 regions and iRepertoire HTBI primers, TCR beta libraries were built. Each CDR3 protein gets one entry after TCRdb re-called the multiplex PCR reads with MiXCR. The sample yields hundreds of thousands of distinct CDR3 sequences, about 15% seen once. These records were also assigned to another study, of T cells in Graves' hyperthyroidism and ophthalmopathy. From that second work: Stable disease denoted Graves' hyperthyroidism without ophthalmopathy progression within 18 months.

This clonotype originated in a woman aged 25 to 39 with Graves disease. Source: peripheral blood mononuclear cells (PBMCs), taken at new diagnosis, from a patient treated with antithyroid drugs. This chain uses TRBV5-5 with TRBJ2-7; D remains unclear. CDR3 loop: CASSRPGSYEQYF. As DNA, the CDR3 is TGTGCCAGCAGCAGACCTGGGTCCTACGAGCAGTACTTC.